This paragraph covers one TCR beta chain sequence. V lost 5 bases and J lost 4; bases outside the gene matches: 8. The CDR3 runs to 16 residues. Germline V gene sequence: CDR1 MDHEN, CDR2 SYDVKM. This sample is part of a study of cytomegalovirus exposure and HLA in healthy donors. Primers: 60 Vbeta forward and 13 Jbeta reverse. TCRdb's table, derived via immunoSEQ multiplex PCR, lists solely in-frame clones and lacks some. Of under 250,000 clones listed, over 75% were seen once; the top ten hold about 2.5%. The sample consisted of PBMCs. This chain uses TRBV28 with TRBJ2-3; 11 nucleotides align to TRBD2. This clonotype was sampled from a woman in her fifties or sixties in good health and CMV-seronegative. CDR3 DNA: TGTGCCAGCAGTCTATATAGCGGGAGGGCCTCAGATACGCAGTATTTT. This codes for CASSLYSGRASDTQYF.